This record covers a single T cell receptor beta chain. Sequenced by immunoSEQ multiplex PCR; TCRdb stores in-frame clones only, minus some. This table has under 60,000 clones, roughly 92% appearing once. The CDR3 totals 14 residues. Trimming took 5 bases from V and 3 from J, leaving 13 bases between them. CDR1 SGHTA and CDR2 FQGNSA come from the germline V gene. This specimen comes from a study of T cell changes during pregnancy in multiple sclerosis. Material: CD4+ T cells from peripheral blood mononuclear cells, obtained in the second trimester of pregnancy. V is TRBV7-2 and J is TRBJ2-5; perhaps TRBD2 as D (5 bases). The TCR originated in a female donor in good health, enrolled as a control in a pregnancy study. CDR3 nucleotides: TGTGCCAGCAGCCCCTCCCTAGCCGAAGAGACCCAGTACTTC. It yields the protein CASSPSLAEETQYF.